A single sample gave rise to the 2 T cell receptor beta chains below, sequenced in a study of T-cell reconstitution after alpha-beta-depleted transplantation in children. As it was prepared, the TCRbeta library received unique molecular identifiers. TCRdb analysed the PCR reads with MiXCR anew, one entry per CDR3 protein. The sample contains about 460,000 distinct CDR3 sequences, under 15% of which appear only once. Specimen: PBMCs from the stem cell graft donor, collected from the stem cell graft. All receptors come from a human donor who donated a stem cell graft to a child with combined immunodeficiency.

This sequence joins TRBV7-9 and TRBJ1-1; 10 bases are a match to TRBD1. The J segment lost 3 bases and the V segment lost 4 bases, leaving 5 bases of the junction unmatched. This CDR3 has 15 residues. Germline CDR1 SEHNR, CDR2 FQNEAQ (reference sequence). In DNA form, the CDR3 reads TGTGCCAGCAGCTCGGGACAGGGGCGGGACACTGAAGCTTTCTTT. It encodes CASSSGQGRDTEAFF.

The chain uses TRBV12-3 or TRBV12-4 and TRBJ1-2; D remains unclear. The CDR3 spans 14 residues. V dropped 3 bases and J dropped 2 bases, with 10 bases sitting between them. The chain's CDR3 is CASSFGDTNYGYTF. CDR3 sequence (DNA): TGTGCCAGCAGTTTCGGAGACACCAACTATGGCTACACCTTC.